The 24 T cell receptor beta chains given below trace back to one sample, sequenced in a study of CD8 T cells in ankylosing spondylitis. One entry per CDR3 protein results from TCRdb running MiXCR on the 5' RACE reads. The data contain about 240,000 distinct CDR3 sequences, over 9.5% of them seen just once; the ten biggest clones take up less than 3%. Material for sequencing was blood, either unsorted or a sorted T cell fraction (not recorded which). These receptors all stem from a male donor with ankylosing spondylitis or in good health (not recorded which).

CDR3 in amino acids: CASSQAELAPFF. The CDR3 bases are TGTGCCAGCAGCCAAGCGGAGCTGGCCCCGTTCTTC. The chain joins TRBV14 to TRBJ2-1; D call uncertain. Germline V gene sequence: CDR1 SGHDN, CDR2 FVKESK. The CDR3 totals 12 residues. V was shortened by 1 base and J by 15 bases, with 13 bases between the two germline ends.

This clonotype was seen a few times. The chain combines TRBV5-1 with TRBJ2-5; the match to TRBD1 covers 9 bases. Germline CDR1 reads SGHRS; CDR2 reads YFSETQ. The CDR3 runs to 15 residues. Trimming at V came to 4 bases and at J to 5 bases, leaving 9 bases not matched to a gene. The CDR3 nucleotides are TGCGCCAGCAGCCTGACAGGGGGTATGCGGGAGACCCAGTACTTC. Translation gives CASSLTGGMRETQYF.

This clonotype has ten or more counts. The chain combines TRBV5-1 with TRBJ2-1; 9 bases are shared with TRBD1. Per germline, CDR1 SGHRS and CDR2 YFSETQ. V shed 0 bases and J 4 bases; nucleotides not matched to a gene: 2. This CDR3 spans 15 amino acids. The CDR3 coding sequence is TGCGCCAGCAGCTTGGGGGGACAGGGATACAATGAGCAGTTCTTC. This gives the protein CASSLGGQGYNEQFF.

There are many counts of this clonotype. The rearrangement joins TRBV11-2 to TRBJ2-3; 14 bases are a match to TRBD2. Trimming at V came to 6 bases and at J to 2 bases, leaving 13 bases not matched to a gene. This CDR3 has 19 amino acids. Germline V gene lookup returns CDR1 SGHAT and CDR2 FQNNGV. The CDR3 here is CASRHFRGLAGGITDTQYF. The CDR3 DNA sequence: TGTGCCAGCAGACACTTTCGAGGACTAGCGGGGGGAATCACAGATACGCAGTATTTT.

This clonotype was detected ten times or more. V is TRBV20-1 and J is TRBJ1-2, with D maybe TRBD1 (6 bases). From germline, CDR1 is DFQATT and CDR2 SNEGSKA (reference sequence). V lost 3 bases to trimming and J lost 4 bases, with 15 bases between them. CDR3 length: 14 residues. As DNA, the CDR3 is TGCAGTGCTAGTATCCCGGGGGCGGGCTATGGCTACACCTTC. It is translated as CSASIPGAGYGYTF.

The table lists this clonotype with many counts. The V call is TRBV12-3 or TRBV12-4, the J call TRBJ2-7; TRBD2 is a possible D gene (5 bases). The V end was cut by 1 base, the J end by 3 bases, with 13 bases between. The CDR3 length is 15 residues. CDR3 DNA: TGTGCCAGCAGTTTAGTCGGGGTACGCCGCTACGAGCAGTACTTC. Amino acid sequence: CASSLVGVRRYEQYF.

The CDR3 DNA sequence: TGTGCCAGCTCACCGGAGCAAGCGGATAGCACAGATACGCAGTATTTT. This translates into CASSPEQADSTDTQYF. V gene TRBV18 combines with J gene TRBJ2-3, with D possibly being TRBD2 (5 bases). This CDR3 is built from 16 residues. V lost 3 bases, J lost 0 bases, and 13 bases lay in between. Germline V gene data show CDR1 as KGHSH and CDR2 as LQKENI.

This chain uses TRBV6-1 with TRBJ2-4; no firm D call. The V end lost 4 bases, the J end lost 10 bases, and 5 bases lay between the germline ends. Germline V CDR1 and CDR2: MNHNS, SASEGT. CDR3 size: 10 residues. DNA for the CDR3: TGTGCCAGCAGTGCTCAGATTCAGTACTTC. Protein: CASSAQIQYF.

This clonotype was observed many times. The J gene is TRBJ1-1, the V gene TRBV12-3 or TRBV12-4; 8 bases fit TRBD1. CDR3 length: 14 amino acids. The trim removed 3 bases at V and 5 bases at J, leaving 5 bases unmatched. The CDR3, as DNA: TGTGCCAGCAGTTTCGCAGGGGGCGGGACTGAAGCTTTCTTT. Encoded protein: CASSFAGGGTEAFF.

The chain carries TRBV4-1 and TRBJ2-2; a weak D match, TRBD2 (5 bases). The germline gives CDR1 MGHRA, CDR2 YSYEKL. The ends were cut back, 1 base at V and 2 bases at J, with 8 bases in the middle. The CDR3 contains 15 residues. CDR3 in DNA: TGCGCCAGCAGCCAAGGCGGGTTAAACACCGGGGAGCTGTTTTTT. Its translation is CASSQGGLNTGELFF.

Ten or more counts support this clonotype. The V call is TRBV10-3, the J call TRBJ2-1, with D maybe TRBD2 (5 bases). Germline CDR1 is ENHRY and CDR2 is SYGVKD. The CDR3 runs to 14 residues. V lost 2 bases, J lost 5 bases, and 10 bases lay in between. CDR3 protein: CAISEGAADNEQFF. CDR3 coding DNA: TGTGCCATCAGTGAGGGAGCGGCCGACAATGAGCAGTTCTTC.

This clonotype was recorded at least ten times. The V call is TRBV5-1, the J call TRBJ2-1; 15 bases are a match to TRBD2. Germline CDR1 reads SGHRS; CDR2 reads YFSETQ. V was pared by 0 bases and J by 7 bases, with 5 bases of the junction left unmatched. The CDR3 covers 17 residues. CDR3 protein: CASSLAGLAGGNNEQFF. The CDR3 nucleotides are TGCGCCAGCAGCTTGGCGGGACTAGCGGGAGGTAATAATGAGCAGTTCTTC.

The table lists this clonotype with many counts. The CDR3 DNA is TGTGCCAGCAGCCGGGGGGGGACAGCTGAGACCCAGTACTTC. Its protein is CASSRGGTAETQYF. The V and J genes are TRBV12-3 or TRBV12-4 and TRBJ2-5, with D perhaps matching TRBD2 (8 bases). The CDR3 consists of 14 residues. V lost 6 bases, J lost 5 bases, and 16 bases lay in between.

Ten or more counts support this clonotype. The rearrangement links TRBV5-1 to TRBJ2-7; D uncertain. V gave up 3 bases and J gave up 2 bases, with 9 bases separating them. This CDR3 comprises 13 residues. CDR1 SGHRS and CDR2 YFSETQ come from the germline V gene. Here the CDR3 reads CASSSTTPYEQYF. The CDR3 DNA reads TGCGCCAGCAGCTCGACGACACCCTACGAGCAGTACTTC.

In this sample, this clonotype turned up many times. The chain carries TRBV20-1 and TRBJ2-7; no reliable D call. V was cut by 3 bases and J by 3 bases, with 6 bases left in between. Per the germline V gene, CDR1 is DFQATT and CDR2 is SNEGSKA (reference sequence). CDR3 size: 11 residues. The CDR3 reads CSARALYEQYF. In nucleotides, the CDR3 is TGCAGTGCTAGGGCACTCTACGAGCAGTACTTC.

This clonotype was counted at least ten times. In nucleotides, the CDR3 is TGTGCCAGCAGTCCTGCAGGGTATGGCTACACCTTC. It specifies CASSPAGYGYTF. The rearrangement links TRBV12-3 or TRBV12-4 to TRBJ1-2; D may be TRBD1 (5 bases). Trimming shortened V by 5 bases and J by 5 bases, and 9 bases separated the two germline ends. CDR3 size: 12 residues.

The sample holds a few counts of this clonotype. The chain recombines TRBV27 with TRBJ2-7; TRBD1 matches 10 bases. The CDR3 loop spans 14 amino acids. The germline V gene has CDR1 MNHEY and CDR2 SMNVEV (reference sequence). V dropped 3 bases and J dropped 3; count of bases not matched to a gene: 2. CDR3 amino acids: CASSLGQGFYEQYF. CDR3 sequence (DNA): TGTGCCAGCAGTTTGGGACAGGGGTTCTACGAGCAGTACTTC.

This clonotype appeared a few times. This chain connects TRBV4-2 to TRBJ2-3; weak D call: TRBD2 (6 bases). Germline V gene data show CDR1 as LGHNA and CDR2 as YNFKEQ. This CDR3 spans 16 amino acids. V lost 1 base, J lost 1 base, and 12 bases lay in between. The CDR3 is CASSQVVAAGTDTQYF. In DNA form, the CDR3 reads TGTGCCAGCAGCCAAGTGGTAGCGGCGGGCACAGATACGCAGTATTTT.

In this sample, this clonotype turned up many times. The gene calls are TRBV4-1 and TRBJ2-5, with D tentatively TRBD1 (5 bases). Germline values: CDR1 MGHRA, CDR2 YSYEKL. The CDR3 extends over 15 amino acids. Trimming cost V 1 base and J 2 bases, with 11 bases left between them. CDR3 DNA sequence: TGCGCCAGCAGCCAAGGACAGACAGTTCAAGAGACCCAGTACTTC. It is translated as CASSQGQTVQETQYF.

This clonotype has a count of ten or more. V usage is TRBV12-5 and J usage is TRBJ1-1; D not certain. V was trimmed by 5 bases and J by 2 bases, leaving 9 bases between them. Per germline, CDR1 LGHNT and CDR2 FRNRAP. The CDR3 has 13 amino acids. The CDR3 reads CASGQQINTEAFF. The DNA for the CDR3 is TGTGCTAGTGGTCAACAGATAAACACTGAAGCTTTCTTT.

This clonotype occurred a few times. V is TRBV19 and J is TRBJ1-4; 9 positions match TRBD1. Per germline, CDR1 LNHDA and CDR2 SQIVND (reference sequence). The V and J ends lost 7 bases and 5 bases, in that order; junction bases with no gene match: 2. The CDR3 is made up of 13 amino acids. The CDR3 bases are TGTGCCAGTACCGGGACAGGGAATGAAAAACTGTTTTTT. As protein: CASTGTGNEKLFF.

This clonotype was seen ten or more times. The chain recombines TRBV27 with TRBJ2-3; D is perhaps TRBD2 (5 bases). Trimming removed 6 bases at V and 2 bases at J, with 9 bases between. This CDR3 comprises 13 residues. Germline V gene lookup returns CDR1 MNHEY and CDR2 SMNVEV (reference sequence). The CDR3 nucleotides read TGTGCCAGCAGCCGAGGGCTCACAGATACGCAGTATTTT. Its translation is CASSRGLTDTQYF.

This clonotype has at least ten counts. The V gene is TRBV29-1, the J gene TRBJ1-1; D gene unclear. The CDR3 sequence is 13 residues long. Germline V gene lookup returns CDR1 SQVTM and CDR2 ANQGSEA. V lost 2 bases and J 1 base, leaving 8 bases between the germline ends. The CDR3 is CSVERLANTEAFF. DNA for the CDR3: TGCAGCGTTGAAAGGCTGGCGAACACTGAAGCTTTCTTT.

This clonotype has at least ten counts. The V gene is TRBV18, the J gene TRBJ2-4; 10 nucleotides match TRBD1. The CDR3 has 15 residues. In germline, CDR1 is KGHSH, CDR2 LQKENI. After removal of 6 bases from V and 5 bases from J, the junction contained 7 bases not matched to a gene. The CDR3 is CASSDLGQGENIQYF. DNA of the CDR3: TGTGCCAGCTCCGACCTTGGACAGGGGGAAAACATTCAGTACTTC.